This T cell receptor beta chain was observed in a study of Ad26.COV2.S vaccination and SARS-CoV-2 variants. About the study: Ad26.COV2.S was injected intramuscularly once or twice, 56 days apart. Study-level findings and limits: The TCR breadth and depth analyses may have understated or missed part of the total T cell responses.

Documented treatment: around 19 received Ad26.COV2.S at low or high dose, single or two shots; roughly five received placebo; per-sample allocation not given. Material that was analyzed had been drawn on day 63 after the first vaccine or placebo injection. The junction had 3 bases not matched to a gene; V was cut back by 0 bases and J by 3 bases. Germline V CDR1 and CDR2: SGDLS, YYNGEE. This CDR3 spans 15 amino acids. Only in-frame clones appear in the TCRdb table, and some are missing; sequencing was by immunoSEQ multiplex PCR. There are some 390,000 clones in the sample; about nine tenths occur only once, and about 2% lies in the top ten. As to this clone: Its antigen is as yet unknown.

This rearrangement joins TRBV9 to TRBJ2-7, with 10 bases fitting TRBD1. Here the sequenced sample was peripheral blood, taken in a trial of Ad26.COV2.S vaccine versus placebo. The origin of this receptor is a person aged 18-65 years who received the Ad26.COV2.S COVID-19 vaccine or a placebo. Here the CDR3 reads CASSVGGDRGYEQYF. The CDR3 DNA reads TGTGCCAGCAGCGTAGGAGGGGACAGGGGCTACGAGCAGTACTTC.